The T cell receptor beta chain described here comes from a study of T cell responses to AZD1222 COVID-19 vaccine. Looked up from germline, CDR1 is DFQATT and CDR2 is SNEGSKA (reference sequence). V lost 3 bases to trimming and J lost 4 bases; unmatched junction nucleotides: 11. The CDR3 length is 17 residues. Sequencing was performed with immunoSEQ multiplex PCR; in TCRdb, only in-frame clones are kept and a portion is missing. The sample gives fewer than 130,000 clones, approximately 90% of which show up once; around 3.3% is in the top ten. The receptor was isolated from an adult in good health. Sequenced material: peripheral blood, taken on day 0 of AZD1222 vaccination. The chain combines TRBV20-1 with TRBJ2-5, with 13 bases that match TRBD2. The CDR3 DNA follows: TGCAGTGCTAGTACTAGCGGGAGGGCTGAGGGGCGAGAGACCCAGTACTTC. Translated, it gives CSASTSGRAEGRETQYF.